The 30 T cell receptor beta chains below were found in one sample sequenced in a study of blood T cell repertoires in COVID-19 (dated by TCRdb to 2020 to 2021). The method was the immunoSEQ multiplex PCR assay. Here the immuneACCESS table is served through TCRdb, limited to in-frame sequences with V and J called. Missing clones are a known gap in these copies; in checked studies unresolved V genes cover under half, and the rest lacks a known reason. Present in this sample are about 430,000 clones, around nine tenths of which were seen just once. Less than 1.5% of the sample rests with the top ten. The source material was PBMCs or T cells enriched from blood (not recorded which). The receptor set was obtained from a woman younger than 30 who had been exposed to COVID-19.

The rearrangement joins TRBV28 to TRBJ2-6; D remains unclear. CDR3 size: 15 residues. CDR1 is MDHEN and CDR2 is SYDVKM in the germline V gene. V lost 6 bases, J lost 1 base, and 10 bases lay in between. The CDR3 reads CASRDGFSGANVLTF. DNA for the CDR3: TGTGCCAGCAGAGACGGGTTTTCTGGGGCCAACGTCCTGACTTTC.

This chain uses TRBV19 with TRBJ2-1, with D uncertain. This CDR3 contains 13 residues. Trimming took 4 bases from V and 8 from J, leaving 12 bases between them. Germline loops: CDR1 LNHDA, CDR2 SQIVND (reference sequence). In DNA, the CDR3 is TGTGCCAGTAGTAACCAGGAACTGTATGAGCAGTTCTTC. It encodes CASSNQELYEQFF.

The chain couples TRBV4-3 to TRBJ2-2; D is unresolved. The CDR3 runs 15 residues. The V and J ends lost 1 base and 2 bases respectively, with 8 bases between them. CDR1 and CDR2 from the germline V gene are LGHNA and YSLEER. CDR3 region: CASSQAPVNTGELFF. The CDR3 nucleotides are TGCGCCAGCAGCCAAGCTCCAGTAAACACCGGGGAGCTGTTTTTT.

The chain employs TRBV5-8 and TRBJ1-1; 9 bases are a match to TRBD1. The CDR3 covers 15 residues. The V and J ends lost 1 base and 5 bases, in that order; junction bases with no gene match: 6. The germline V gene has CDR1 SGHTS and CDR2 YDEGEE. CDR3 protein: CASSLTTGGSTEAFF. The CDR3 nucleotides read TGTGCCAGCAGCTTGACCACAGGGGGCTCTACTGAAGCTTTCTTT.

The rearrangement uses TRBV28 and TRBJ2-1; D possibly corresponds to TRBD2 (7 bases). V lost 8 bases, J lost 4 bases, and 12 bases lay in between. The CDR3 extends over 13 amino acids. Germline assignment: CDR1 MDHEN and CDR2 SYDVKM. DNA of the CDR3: TGTGCCAGCGGGGGGGCCGCATACAATGAGCAGTTCTTC. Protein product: CASGGAAYNEQFF.

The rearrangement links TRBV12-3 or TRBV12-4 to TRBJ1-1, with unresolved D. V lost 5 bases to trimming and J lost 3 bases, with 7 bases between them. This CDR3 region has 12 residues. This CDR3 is CASSPTDTEAFF. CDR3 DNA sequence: TGTGCCAGCAGTCCTACTGACACTGAAGCTTTCTTT.

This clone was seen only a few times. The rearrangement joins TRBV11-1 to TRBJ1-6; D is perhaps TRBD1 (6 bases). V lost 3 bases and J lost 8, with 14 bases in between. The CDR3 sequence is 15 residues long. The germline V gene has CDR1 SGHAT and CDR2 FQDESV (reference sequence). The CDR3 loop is CASSFLGASDSPLHF. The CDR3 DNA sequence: TGTGCCAGCAGCTTTTTGGGGGCAAGCGATTCACCCCTCCACTTT. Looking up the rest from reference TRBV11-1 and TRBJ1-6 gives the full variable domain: EAEVAQSPRYKITEKSQAVAFWCDPISGHATLYWYRQILGQGPELLVQFQDESVVDDSQLPKDRFSAERLKGVDSTLKIQPAELGDSAMYLCASSFLGASDSPLHFGNGTRLTVT.

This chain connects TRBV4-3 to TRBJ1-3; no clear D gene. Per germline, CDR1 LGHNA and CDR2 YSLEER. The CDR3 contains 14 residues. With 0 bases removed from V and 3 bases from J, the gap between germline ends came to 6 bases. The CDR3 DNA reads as TGCGCCAGCAGCCAAGATCCCCATGGAAACACCATATATTTT. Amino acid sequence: CASSQDPHGNTIYF.

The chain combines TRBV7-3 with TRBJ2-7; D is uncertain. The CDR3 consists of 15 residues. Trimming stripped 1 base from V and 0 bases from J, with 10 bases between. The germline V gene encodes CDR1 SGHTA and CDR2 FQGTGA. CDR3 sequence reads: CASSLRFGSSYEQYF. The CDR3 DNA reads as TGTGCCAGCAGCTTAAGATTTGGCAGCTCCTACGAGCAGTACTTC.

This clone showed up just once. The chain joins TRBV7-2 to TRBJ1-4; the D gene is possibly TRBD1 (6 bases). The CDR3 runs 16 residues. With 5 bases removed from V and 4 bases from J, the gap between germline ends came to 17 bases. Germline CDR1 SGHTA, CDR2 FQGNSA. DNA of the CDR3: TGTGCCAGCAGCCCAAACCTGGACAGCCTTAATGAAAAACTGTTTTTT. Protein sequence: CASSPNLDSLNEKLFF.

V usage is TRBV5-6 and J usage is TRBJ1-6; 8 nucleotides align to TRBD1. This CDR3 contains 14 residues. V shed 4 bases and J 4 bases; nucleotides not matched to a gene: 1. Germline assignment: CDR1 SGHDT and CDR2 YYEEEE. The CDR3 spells CASSRQGYNSPLHF. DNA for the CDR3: TGTGCCAGCAGCCGACAGGGGTATAATTCACCCCTCCACTTT.

DNA for the CDR3: TGTGCCAGCAGCCCTCCACGCGGGGGGGAGAACACTGAAGCTTTCTTT. Its translation: CASSPPRGGENTEAFF. The V gene is TRBV11-2, the J gene TRBJ1-1, with D possibly TRBD1 on 5 matching bases. Germline loops: CDR1 SGHAT, CDR2 FQNNGV. The V end was cut by 5 bases, the J end by 1 base, with 17 bases between. This CDR3 is built from 16 residues.

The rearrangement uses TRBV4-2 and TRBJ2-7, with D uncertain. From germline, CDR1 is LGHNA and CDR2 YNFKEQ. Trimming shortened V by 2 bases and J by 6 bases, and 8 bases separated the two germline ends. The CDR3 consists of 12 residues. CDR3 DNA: TGTGCCAGCAGCCAACCCCCTTCCGAGCAGTACTTC. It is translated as CASSQPPSEQYF.

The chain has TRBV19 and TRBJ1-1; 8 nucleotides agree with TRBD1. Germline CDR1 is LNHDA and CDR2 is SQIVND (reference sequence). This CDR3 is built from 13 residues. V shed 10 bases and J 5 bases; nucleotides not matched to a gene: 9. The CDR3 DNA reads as TGTGCCACCGAGGACAGGGTAGGGACTGAAGCTTTCTTT. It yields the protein CATEDRVGTEAFF.

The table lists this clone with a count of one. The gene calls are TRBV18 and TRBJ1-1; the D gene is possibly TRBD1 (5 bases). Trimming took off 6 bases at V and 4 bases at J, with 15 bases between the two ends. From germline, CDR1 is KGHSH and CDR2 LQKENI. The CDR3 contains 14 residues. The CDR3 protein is CASSSPGGGTEAFF. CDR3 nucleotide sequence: TGTGCCAGCTCCTCACCGGGGGGGGGCACTGAAGCTTTCTTT.

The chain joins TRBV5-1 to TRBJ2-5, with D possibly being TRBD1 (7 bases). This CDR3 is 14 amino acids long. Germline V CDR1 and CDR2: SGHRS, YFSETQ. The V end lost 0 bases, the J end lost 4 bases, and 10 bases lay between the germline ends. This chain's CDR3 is CASSLAGGPETQYF. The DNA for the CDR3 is TGCGCCAGCAGCTTGGCAGGGGGGCCAGAGACCCAGTACTTC. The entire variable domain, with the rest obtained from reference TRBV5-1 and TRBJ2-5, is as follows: KAGVTQTPRYLIKTRGQQVTLSCSPISGHRSVSWYQQTPGQGLQFLFEYFSETQRNKGNFPGRFSGRQFSNSRSEMNVSTLELGDSALYLCASSLAGGPETQYFGPGTRLLVL.

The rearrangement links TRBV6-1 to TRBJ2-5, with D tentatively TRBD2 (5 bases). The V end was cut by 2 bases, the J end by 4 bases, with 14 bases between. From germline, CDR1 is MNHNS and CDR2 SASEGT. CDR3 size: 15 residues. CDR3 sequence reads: CASSEWAGRGETQYF. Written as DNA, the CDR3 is TGTGCCAGCAGTGAATGGGCAGGCCGGGGAGAGACCCAGTACTTC.

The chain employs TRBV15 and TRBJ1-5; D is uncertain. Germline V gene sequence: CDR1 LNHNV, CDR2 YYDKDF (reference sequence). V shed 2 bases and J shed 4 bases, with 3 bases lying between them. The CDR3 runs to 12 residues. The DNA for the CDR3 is TGTGCCACCAGCAGACAGAATCAGCCCCAGCATTTT. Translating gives CATSRQNQPQHF.

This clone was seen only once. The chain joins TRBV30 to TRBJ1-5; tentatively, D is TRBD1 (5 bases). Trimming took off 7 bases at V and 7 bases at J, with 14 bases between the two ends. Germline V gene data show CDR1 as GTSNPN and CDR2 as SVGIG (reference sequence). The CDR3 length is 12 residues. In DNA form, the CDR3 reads TGTGCCTACAGGTCCGGGAGACAGCCCCAGCATTTT. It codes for CAYRSGRQPQHF.

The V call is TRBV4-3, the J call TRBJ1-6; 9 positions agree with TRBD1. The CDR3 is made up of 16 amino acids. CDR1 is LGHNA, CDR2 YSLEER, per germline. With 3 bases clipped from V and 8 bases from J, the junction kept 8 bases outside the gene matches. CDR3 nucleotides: TGCGCCAGCAGCCAGGGACAGGGTCCAGGGGATTCACCCCTCCACTTT. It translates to CASSQGQGPGDSPLHF.

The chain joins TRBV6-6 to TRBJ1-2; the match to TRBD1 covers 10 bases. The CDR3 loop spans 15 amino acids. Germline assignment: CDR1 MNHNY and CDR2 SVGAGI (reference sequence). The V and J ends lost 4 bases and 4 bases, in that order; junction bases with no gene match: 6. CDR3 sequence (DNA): TGTGCCAGCAGTTTTTCGACAGGGGGCACCTATGGCTACACCTTC. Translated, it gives CASSFSTGGTYGYTF.

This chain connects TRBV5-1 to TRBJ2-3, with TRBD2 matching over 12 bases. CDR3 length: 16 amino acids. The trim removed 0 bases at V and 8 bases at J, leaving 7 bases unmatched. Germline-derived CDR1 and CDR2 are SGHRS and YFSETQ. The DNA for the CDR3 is TGCGCCAGCAGCTTGGGGGAGACTAGCGGGAGTGGTACGCAGTATTTT. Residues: CASSLGETSGSGTQYF.

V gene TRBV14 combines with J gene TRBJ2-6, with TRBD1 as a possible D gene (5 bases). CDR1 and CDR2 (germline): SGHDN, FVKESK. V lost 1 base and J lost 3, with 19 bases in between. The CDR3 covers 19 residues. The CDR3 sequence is CASSQVRAGLRFGANVLTF. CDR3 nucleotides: TGTGCCAGCAGCCAAGTTCGGGCAGGGTTAAGATTTGGGGCCAACGTCCTGACTTTC.

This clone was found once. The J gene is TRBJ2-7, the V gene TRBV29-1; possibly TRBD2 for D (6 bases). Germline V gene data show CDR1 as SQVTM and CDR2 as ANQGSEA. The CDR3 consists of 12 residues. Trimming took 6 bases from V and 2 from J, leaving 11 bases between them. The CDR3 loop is CSVSSVTYEQYF. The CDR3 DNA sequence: TGCAGCGTCTCTAGCGTAACCTACGAGCAGTACTTC.

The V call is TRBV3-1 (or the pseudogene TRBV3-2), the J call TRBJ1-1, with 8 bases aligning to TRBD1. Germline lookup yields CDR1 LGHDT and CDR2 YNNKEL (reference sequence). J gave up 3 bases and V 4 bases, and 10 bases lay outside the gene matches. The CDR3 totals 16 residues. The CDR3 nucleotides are TGTGCCAGCAGCCGCCGCGGGACAGGAGGATACACTGAAGCTTTCTTT. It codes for CASSRRGTGGYTEAFF.

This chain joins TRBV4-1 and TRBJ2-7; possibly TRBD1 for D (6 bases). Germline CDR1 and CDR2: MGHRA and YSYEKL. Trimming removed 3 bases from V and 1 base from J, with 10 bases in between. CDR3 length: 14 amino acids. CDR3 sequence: CASSHQGGSYEQYF. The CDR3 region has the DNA TGCGCCAGCAGCCACCAAGGGGGTTCCTACGAGCAGTACTTC.

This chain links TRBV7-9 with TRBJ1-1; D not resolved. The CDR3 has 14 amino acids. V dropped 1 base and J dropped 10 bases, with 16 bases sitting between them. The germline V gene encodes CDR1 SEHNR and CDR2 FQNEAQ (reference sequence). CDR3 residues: CASSLDSNLEGAFF. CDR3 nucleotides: TGTGCCAGCAGCTTAGACTCCAATCTAGAGGGAGCTTTCTTT.

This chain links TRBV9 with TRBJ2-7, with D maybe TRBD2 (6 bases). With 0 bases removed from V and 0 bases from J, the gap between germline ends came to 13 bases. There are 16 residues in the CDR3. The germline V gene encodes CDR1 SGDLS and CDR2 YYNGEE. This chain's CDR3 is CASSVASAGASYEQYF. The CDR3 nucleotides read TGTGCCAGCAGCGTAGCTAGCGCAGGAGCCTCCTACGAGCAGTACTTC.

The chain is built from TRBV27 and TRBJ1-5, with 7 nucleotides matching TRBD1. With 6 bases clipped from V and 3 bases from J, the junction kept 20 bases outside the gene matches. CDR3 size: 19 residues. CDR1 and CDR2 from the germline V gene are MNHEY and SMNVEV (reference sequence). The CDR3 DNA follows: TGTGCCAGCAGCCCCTTGAAGGTCCCGACAGGGACGGTCAATCAGCCCCAGCATTTT. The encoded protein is CASSPLKVPTGTVNQPQHF.

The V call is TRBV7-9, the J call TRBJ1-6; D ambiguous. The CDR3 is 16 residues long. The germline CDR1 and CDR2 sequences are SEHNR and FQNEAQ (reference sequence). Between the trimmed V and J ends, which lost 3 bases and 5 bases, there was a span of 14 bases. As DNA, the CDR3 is TGTGCCAGCAGCTTCGGGATCCCCTCGGATAATTCACCCCTCCACTTT. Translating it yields CASSFGIPSDNSPLHF.